This T cell receptor beta chain was sequenced during a study of cytomegalovirus exposure and HLA in healthy donors. Points from the study as a whole: Analyses of presence/absence relied on an assumption of roughly uniform sequencing depth across donors.

The CDR3 is 15 amino acids. V dropped 5 bases and J dropped 0; count of bases not matched to a gene: 5. Looked up from germline, CDR1 is SGHRS and CDR2 is YFSETQ. Of note for this clone: What it recognizes is unknown.

Both 60 Vbeta primers and 13 Jbeta primers went into the PCR. In the authors' methods: Later analysis identified some 80 million unique TCR beta chains, about 11 million shared. The protocol was immunoSEQ multiplex PCR, while the TCRdb copy is restricted to in-frame clones and leaves out a portion. V and J calls and clone size are as listed in that table; D and trimming were resolved from the DNA. Of 100,000 or so clones in the sample, around 74% were seen once. Sequencing was done on a sample of PBMCs. The clonotype comes from a man aged 25 to 40 in good health and CMV-seropositive. The chain is built from TRBV5-1 and TRBJ2-5, with 9 bases matching TRBD2. CDR3 DNA: TGCGCCAGCAGTCCAAGCGGGGGGTACCAAGAGACCCAGTACTTC. The encoded protein is CASSPSGGYQETQYF.